The 2 T cell receptor beta chains given below trace back to one sample, sequenced in a study of control samples from healthy donors and cancer patients. The data were produced by immunoSEQ multiplex PCR, yet TCRdb's version contains in-frame clones alone and is incomplete. The data contain 150,000 to 200,000 clones, about 86% of them singletons. Sequencing was carried out using blood. The receptors shown here come from a woman between 25 and 40 years old in good health.

The rearrangement links TRBV6-1 to TRBJ2-1, with D unresolved. Trimming stripped 2 bases from V and 0 bases from J, with 14 bases between. Germline V lookup: CDR1 MNHNS, CDR2 SASEGT. This CDR3 spans 17 amino acids. This CDR3 is CASSELGLTSSYNEQFF. The DNA of the CDR3 is TGTGCCAGCAGTGAACTCGGCTTGACGAGCTCCTACAATGAGCAGTTCTTC.

In this sample, this clone turned up a few times. The same CDR3 can be traced to other DNA sequences in this sample. This chain connects TRBV12-3 or TRBV12-4 to TRBJ1-1; D is uncertain. V dropped 2 bases and J dropped 1 base, with 5 bases sitting between them. CDR3 length equals 13 residues. CDR3 DNA: TGTGCCAGCAGTTTAAAAGGGAACACTGAAGCTTTCTTT. Protein product: CASSLKGNTEAFF.